A single sample gave rise to the 14 T cell receptor beta chains below, sequenced in a study of blood T cell repertoires in COVID-19. Profiling relied on immunoSEQ multiplex PCR, and the TCRdb table lists in-frame clones only, not all of them. Of some 200,000 clones listed, 84% are singletons. Sequencing was performed on peripheral blood. The receptors were sampled from a human donor in a cohort sampled during active COVID-19.

The chain has TRBV19 and TRBJ1-2; D unclear. The germline gives CDR1 LNHDA, CDR2 SQIVND (reference sequence). Between the trimmed V and J ends, which lost 6 bases and 6 bases, there was a span of 17 bases. The length of the CDR3 is 14 residues. The CDR3 protein is CASRRAGIWDGYTF. The CDR3 DNA reads as TGTGCCAGTAGAAGGGCGGGAATCTGGGATGGCTACACCTTC.

V is TRBV11-2 and J is TRBJ1-4; possible D gene TRBD1, 5 bases. Trimming pared 4 bases from V and 0 bases from J, leaving 9 bases between. The CDR3 spans 15 residues. The germline V gene has CDR1 SGHAT and CDR2 FQNNGV. This chain's CDR3 is CASSSPGATNEKLFF. The CDR3 DNA sequence: TGTGCCAGCAGCTCACCGGGGGCAACTAATGAAAAACTGTTTTTT.

This clone has only a few counts. The identical CDR3 is also encoded by other nucleotide sequences in the sample. The J gene is TRBJ1-5, the V gene TRBV19; TRBD1 is a possible D gene (6 bases). Germline V gene lookup returns CDR1 LNHDA and CDR2 SQIVND (reference sequence). The CDR3 has 13 residues. V was pared by 5 bases and J by 4 bases, with 9 bases between. The CDR3 nucleotides read TGTGCCAGTAGTGCCAGGGGTAATCAGCCCCAGCATTTT. Residues: CASSARGNQPQHF.

This chain uses TRBV6-2 or TRBV6-3 with TRBJ2-1, with 12 bases matching TRBD2. Germline CDR1 is MNHEY and CDR2 is SVGEGT. V was clipped by 6 bases and J by 4 bases; unmatched bases: 7. The CDR3 has 16 amino acids. The CDR3 DNA sequence: TGTGCCAGCAGCCGTTCGACTAGCGGGAGTTACAATGAGCAGTTCTTC. Encoded protein: CASSRSTSGSYNEQFF.

The chain uses TRBV6-5 and TRBJ2-2; 7 bases are shared with TRBD2. Germline loops: CDR1 MNHEY, CDR2 SVGAGI. This CDR3 spans 14 amino acids. Germline trimming cut 7 bases from V and 5 bases from J; bases unmatched to any gene: 7. CDR3 sequence (DNA): TGTGCCAGCAACATTGGCGGGAGAACCGGGGAGCTGTTTTTT. It encodes CASNIGGRTGELFF.

The CDR3 DNA reads TGTGCCAGCAGGGTTGCCAACCCCAGGGAAAACTATGGCTACACCTTC. Encoded protein: CASRVANPRENYGYTF. V usage is TRBV21-1 and J usage is TRBJ1-2; the table gives TRBD1 as D, unverified against the DNA. TRBV21-1 is termed a pseudogene. This CDR3 spans 16 amino acids.

The chain couples TRBV3-1 (or the pseudogene TRBV3-2) to TRBJ1-4; TRBD1 is a possible D gene (5 bases). Germline V lookup: CDR1 LGHDT, CDR2 YNNKEL (reference sequence). V gave up 0 bases and J gave up 6 bases, with 11 bases separating them. The CDR3 loop spans 15 amino acids. CDR3 protein: CASSQDGAHDEKLFF. The CDR3 DNA follows: TGTGCCAGCAGCCAAGATGGGGCCCATGATGAAAAACTGTTTTTT.

The chain carries TRBV28 and TRBJ2-5, with D tentatively TRBD1 (6 bases). Germline assignment: CDR1 MDHEN and CDR2 SYDVKM. The ends were cut back, 4 bases at V and 1 base at J, with 22 bases in the middle. The CDR3 sequence is 18 residues long. In DNA form, the CDR3 reads TGTGCCAGCAGTTCGCTAAGCCCCTCACAGGGCCCCCAAGAGACCCAGTACTTC. Amino acids: CASSSLSPSQGPQETQYF.

The chain is built from TRBV20-1 and TRBJ2-7; D remains ambiguous. The V gene's germline CDR1 is DFQATT and CDR2 SNEGSKA (reference sequence). V lost 6 bases and J lost 3, with 9 bases in between. This CDR3 spans 11 amino acids. CDR3 bases: TGCAGTGCCCACTTCAACTACGAGCAGTACTTC. This encodes CSAHFNYEQYF.

This chain connects TRBV5-8 to TRBJ1-5; D not certain. V lost 6 bases, J lost 0 bases, and 16 bases lay in between. The germline gives CDR1 SGHTS, CDR2 YDEGEE. This CDR3 contains 16 residues. CDR3 loop: CASTPRTSNSNQPQHF. The DNA of the CDR3 is TGTGCCAGCACCCCACGTACATCAAATAGCAATCAGCCCCAGCATTTT.

In this sample, this clone turned up a few times. The chain couples TRBV7-9 to TRBJ2-5; 11 bases align to TRBD2. Germline CDR1 SEHNR, CDR2 FQNEAQ (reference sequence). The trim removed 5 bases at V and 5 bases at J, leaving 10 bases unmatched. The CDR3 is 16 amino acids. Here the CDR3 DNA reads TGTGCCAGCAGCCGCGGGGTAGCGGGAGGGGCGGAGACCCAGTACTTC. It is translated as CASSRGVAGGAETQYF.

This sequence joins TRBV19 and TRBJ2-1; the match to TRBD2 covers 9 bases. From germline, CDR1 is LNHDA and CDR2 SQIVND (reference sequence). This CDR3 comprises 15 residues. The trim removed 1 base at V and 4 bases at J, leaving 2 bases unmatched. The CDR3 loop reads CASSIGTSEYNEQFF. DNA of the CDR3: TGTGCCAGTAGTATAGGGACTAGCGAGTACAATGAGCAGTTCTTC.

V is TRBV14 and J is TRBJ2-5, with 10 bases fitting TRBD2. The V gene end was trimmed by 1 base and the J gene end by 5 bases; junction bases not matched to a gene: 7. CDR1 and CDR2 (germline): SGHDN, FVKESK. The CDR3 sequence is 16 residues long. CDR3 DNA: TGTGCCAGCAGCCAAGGTCGAGCGGGAGGGGGGGAGACCCAGTACTTC. Translating it yields CASSQGRAGGGETQYF.

The chain carries TRBV29-1 and TRBJ2-1; weak D call: TRBD2 (6 bases). The germline V gene has CDR1 SQVTM and CDR2 ANQGSEA. V gave up 6 bases and J gave up 4 bases, with 16 bases separating them. The CDR3 has 14 amino acids. For the CDR3, the DNA is TGCAGCGTCGCGGGACCGCTACCTTACAATGAGCAGTTCTTC. It translates to CSVAGPLPYNEQFF.